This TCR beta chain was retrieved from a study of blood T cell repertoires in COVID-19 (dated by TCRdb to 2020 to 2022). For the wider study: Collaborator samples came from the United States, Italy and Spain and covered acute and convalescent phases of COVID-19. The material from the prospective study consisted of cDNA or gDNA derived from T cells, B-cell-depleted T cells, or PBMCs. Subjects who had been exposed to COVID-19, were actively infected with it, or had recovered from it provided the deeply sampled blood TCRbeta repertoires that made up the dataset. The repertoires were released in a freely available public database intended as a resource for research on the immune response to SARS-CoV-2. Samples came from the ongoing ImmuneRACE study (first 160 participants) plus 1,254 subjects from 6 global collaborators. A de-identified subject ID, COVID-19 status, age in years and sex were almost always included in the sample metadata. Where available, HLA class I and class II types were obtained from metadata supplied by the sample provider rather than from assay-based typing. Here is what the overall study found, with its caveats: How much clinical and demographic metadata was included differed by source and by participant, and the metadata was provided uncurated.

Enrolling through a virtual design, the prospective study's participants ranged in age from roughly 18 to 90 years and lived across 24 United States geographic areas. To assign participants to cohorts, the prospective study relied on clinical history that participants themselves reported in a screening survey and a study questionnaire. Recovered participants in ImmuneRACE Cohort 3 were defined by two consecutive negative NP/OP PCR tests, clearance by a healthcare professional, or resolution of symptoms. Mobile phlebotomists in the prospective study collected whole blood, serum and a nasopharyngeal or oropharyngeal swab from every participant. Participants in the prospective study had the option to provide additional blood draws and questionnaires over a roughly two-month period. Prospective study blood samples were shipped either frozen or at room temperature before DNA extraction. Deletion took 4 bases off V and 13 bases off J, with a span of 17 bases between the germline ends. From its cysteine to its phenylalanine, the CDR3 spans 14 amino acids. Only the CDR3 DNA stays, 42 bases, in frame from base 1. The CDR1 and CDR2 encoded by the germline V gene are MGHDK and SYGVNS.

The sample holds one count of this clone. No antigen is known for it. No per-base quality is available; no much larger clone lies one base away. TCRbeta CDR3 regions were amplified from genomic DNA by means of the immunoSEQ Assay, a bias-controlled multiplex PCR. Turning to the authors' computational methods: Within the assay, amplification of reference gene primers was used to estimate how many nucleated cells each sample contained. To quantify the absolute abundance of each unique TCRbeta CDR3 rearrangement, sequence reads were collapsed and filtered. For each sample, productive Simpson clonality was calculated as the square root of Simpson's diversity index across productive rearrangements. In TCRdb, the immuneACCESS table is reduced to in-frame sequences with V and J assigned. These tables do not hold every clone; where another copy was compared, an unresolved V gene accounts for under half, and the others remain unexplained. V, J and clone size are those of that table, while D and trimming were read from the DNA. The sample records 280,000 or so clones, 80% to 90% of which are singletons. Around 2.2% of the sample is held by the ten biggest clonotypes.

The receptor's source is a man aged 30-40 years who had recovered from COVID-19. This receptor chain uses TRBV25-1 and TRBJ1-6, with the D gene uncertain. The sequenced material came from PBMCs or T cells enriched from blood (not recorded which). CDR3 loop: CASSVLSAGSPLHF. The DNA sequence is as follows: TGTGCCAGCAGTGTCTTGTCGGCGGGTTCTCCCCTCCACTTT.